Given below is one T cell receptor beta chain in context. The data were obtained in a study of stem cell transplantation in POMP-related autoinflammatory disease. Method: immunoSEQ multiplex PCR; TCRdb's copy keeps in-frame clones and lacks some. The sample yields roughly 68,000 clones, approximately 91% seen once. Per germline, CDR1 MGHRA and CDR2 YSYEKL. Trimming pared 5 bases from V and 4 bases from J, leaving 26 bases between. This CDR3 comprises 18 residues. The rearrangement uses TRBV4-1 and TRBJ2-5; D may be TRBD1 or TRBD2 (5 bases each). The receptor comes from a human patient with POMP-related autoinflammation and immune dysregulation (PRAID). The graft donor may have given rise to some T cells. Sample: CD4+ T cells from PBMCs, taken after stem cell transplantation. The CDR3 DNA reads TGCGCCAGCAGCAACCGGGGCAGAGGAGGCATAGCAAGAGAGACCCAGTACTTC. Its translation is CASSNRGRGGIARETQYF.